Below, one TCR beta chain is given with its context. These data originate in a study of technical replicates of blood from a handful of donors. CDR1 SGDLS and CDR2 YYNGEE come from the germline V gene. V was cut by 0 bases and J by 9 bases, with 16 bases left in between. The CDR3 covers 15 residues. The method was immunoSEQ multiplex PCR; TCRdb's version includes in-frame clones alone and lacks a portion of them. This repertoire shows approximately 74,000 clones, over 75% found once; its top ten account for around 4.6%. The sequencing input was PBMCs. V is TRBV9 and J is TRBJ2-1; TRBD2 might be the D (6 bases). The clonotype was recovered from a human donor in good health. Some clones in this sample may be carry-over from other donors' samples. The CDR3 sequence: CASSVELAPVSEQFF. DNA of the CDR3: TGTGCCAGCAGCGTAGAGCTAGCGCCGGTTAGTGAGCAGTTCTTC.